Sequencing of this TCR beta chain was carried out in a study of T cells in Graves' hyperthyroidism and ophthalmopathy. Broader study findings: Before onset, ophthalmopathy was predicted by the model a median approximately 6.7 months earlier. A 13 V-J model separated ophthalmopathy from stable hyperthyroidism. Most expanded thyroid clonotypes above 0.001 also appeared in blood.

From germline, CDR1 is SGHAT and CDR2 FQNNGV. The CDR3 totals 13 residues. Trimming cost V 3 bases and J 5 bases, with 10 bases left between them. Amplification of TCR beta CDR3 regions used RNA as the template. A set of HTBI primers served as the primers for a first-round RT-PCR of the TCR CDR3. TCRdb reanalysed the multiplex PCR reads using MiXCR and keeps one entry per CDR3 protein. Of over 150,000 distinct CDR3 sequences listed, approximately 16% are singletons. This clonotype was observed many times. Its antigen is undetermined. It was uncontrolled infection, other autoimmune disease, pregnancy or lactation that excluded patients.

The J gene is TRBJ2-5, the V gene TRBV11-2; no reliable D call. This clonotype originated in a woman in her forties or fifties with Graves' hyperthyroidism. Material for sequencing was blood. The CDR3 nucleotides read TGTGCCAGCAGCTTGTCGTTCCGTGAGACCCAGTACTTC. Translating it yields CASSLSFRETQYF.